This T cell receptor (beta chain) stems from a study of blood T cell repertoires in COVID-19. Study background: Some COVID-19 samples were acute and others convalescent; all came from the United States, Italy and Spain. In each case, the material was cDNA or gDNA derived from T cells, B-cell-depleted T cells, or PBMCs.

As originally analysed: Amplifying reference gene primers gave estimates of nucleated cell counts. Repertoires were generated with immunoSEQ multiplex PCR, while TCRdb's copy carries only in-frame clones and drops some. Clonal size and the V and J genes are those of that table, whereas D and trimming came from the DNA. There are about 280,000 clones in the sample; 88% occur only once, and 9% to 9.5% lies in the top ten. Germline CDR1 SGHAT, CDR2 FQNNGV. J was trimmed by 6 bases and V by 1 base; bases with no gene match: 10. This CDR3 has 16 residues. The chain has TRBV11-2 and TRBJ1-2; TRBD1 matches 8 bases. Material: peripheral blood. This sequence was found in a young man with active or convalescent COVID-19. CDR3 nucleotides: TGTGCCAGCAGCTTAGGGTTCAGGGGGCTCATGAATGGCTACACCTTC. Residues: CASSLGFRGLMNGYTF.